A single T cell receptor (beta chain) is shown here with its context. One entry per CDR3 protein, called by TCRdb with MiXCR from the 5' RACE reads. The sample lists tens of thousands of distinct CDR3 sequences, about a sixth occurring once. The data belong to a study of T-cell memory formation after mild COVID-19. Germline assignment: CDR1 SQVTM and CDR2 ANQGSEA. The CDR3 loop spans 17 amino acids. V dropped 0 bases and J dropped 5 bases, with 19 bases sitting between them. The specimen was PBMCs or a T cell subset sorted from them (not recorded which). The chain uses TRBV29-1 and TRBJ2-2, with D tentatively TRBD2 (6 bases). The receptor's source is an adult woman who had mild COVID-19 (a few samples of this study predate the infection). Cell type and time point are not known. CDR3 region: CSVEDFTGERGTGELFF. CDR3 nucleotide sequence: TGCAGCGTTGAAGACTTTACCGGGGAACGGGGGACCGGGGAGCTGTTTTTT.